This T cell receptor beta chain is drawn from a study of identifying expanded T cells in peripheral blood. The germline gives CDR1 MNHEY, CDR2 SVGAGI. Trimming stripped 0 bases from V and 8 bases from J, with 13 bases between. There are 14 residues in the CDR3. The data were produced by immunoSEQ multiplex PCR, yet TCRdb's version contains in-frame clones alone and is incomplete. The sample carries approximately 90,000 clones, approximately 83% recorded once. This rearrangement joins TRBV6-5 to TRBJ1-2, with D tentatively TRBD1 (5 bases). This receptor was taken from a person between 18 and 75 years old in good health. Sequenced: blood. The CDR3 sequence is CASSYSAHGGGYTF. The CDR3 nucleotides are TGTGCCAGCAGTTACTCAGCACACGGGGGAGGCTACACCTTC.